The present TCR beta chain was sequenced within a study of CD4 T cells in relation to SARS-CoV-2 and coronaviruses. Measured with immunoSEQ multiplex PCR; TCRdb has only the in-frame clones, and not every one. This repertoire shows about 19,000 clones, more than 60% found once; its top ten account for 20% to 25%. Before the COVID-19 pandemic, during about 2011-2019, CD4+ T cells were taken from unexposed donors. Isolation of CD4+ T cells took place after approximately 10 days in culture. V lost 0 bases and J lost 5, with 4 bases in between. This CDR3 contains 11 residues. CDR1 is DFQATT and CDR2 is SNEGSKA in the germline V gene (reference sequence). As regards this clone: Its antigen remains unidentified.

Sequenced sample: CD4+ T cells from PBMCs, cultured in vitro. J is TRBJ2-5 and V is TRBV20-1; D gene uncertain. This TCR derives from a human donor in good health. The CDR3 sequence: CSARDLETQYF. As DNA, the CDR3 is TGCAGTGCTAGAGATCTGGAGACCCAGTACTTC.